This is a list of T cell receptor beta chains from one sample in a study of blood T cell repertoires in COVID-19. Generated by immunoSEQ multiplex PCR, the TCRdb table keeps only in-frame clones and is missing some. The sample contains 93,000 or so clones, 70% to 90% of which appear only once. The sequencing input was peripheral blood. These receptors all stem from a woman in her sixties or seventies with acute or convalescent COVID-19. CDR3s include the opening cysteine and the closing phenylalanine or tryptophan. D genes are given only for firm matches. Size values are once, few and many counts, or a class for expanded clones, and some rows have none.

CDR3aa: CASSLESSGSNEQFF
CDR3nt: TGTGCCAGCAGCTTGGAGTCTAGCGGGAGCAATGAGCAGTTCTTC
j_gene: TRBJ2-1
v_gene: TRBV5-8
d_gene: TRBD2
abundance: few

CDR3aa: CASSPWASHEQFF
CDR3nt: TGTGCCAGCTCACCATGGGCCAGCCATGAGCAGTTCTTC
j_gene: TRBJ2-1
v_gene: TRBV18
d_gene: .
abundance: .

CDR3aa: CASSTGGTRNDTQYF
CDR3nt: TGTGCCAGTAGCACAGGGGGCACTCGCAACGATACGCAGTATTTT
j_gene: TRBJ2-3
v_gene: TRBV19
d_gene: TRBD1
abundance: .

CDR3aa: CASSHITGNSGNTIYF
CDR3nt: TGTGCCAGCAGCCATATCACGGGGAACTCTGGAAACACCATATATTTT
j_gene: TRBJ1-3
v_gene: TRBV3-1/TRBV3-2
d_gene: .
abundance: once

CDR3aa: CAAQQGNNEQFF
CDR3nt: TGTGCCGCTCAACAGGGGAACAATGAGCAGTTCTTC
j_gene: TRBJ2-1
v_gene: TRBV25-1
d_gene: TRBD1
abundance: few

CDR3aa: CASSLARLAGETQYF
CDR3nt: TGTGCCAGCAGCTTAGCTCGACTAGCGGGAGAGACCCAGTACTTC
j_gene: TRBJ2-5
v_gene: TRBV7-2
d_gene: TRBD2
abundance: .

CDR3aa: CAWSAGGRNNEQFF
CDR3nt: TGTGCCTGGAGTGCGGGGGGGAGAAACAATGAGCAGTTCTTC
j_gene: TRBJ2-1
v_gene: TRBV30
d_gene: TRBD2
abundance: once

CDR3aa: CSATGLRGETQYF
CDR3nt: TGCAGCGCCACAGGGTTGAGGGGGGAGACCCAGTACTTC
j_gene: TRBJ2-5
v_gene: TRBV29-1
d_gene: .
abundance: .

CDR3aa: CASSRLWAPTDTQYF
CDR3nt: TGTGCCAGCAGCCGCCTTTGGGCCCCCACAGATACGCAGTATTTT
j_gene: TRBJ2-3
v_gene: TRBV6-5
d_gene: .
abundance: .

CDR3aa: CASSVDGQRYQPQHF
CDR3nt: TGTGCCAGCAGCGTAGATGGACAGAGATATCAGCCCCAGCATTTT
j_gene: TRBJ1-5
v_gene: TRBV9
d_gene: .
abundance: .

CDR3aa: CASKDKGPGYTF
CDR3nt: TGTGCCAGCAAGGACAAAGGCCCTGGCTACACCTTC
j_gene: TRBJ1-2
v_gene: TRBV21-1
d_gene: .
abundance: .

CDR3aa: CASSYSAGGSYEQYF
CDR3nt: TGTGCCAGCAGTTACTCTGCGGGAGGATCCTACGAGCAGTACTTC
j_gene: TRBJ2-7
v_gene: TRBV6-5
d_gene: TRBD2
abundance: .

CDR3aa: CASSSRQGGSTDTQYF
CDR3nt: TGTGCCAGCAGCTCCCGACAGGGGGGGAGCACAGATACGCAGTATTTT
j_gene: TRBJ2-3
v_gene: TRBV7-2
d_gene: TRBD1
abundance: .

CDR3aa: CASAYRGRGEQYF
CDR3nt: TGTGCCAGCGCCTACAGGGGAAGAGGCGAGCAGTACTTC
j_gene: TRBJ2-7
v_gene: TRBV27
d_gene: TRBD1
abundance: .